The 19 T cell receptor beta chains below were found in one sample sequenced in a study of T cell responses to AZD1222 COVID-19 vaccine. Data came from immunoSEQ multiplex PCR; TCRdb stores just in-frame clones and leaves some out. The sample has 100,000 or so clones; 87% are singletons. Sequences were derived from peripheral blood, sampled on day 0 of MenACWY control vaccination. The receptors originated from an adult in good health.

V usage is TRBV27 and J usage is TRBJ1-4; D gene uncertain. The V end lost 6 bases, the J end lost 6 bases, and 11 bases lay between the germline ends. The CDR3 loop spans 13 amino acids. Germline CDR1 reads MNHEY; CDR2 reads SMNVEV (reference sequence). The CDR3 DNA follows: TGTGCCAGCAGACGGACCCGGGATGAAAAACTGTTTTTT. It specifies CASRRTRDEKLFF.

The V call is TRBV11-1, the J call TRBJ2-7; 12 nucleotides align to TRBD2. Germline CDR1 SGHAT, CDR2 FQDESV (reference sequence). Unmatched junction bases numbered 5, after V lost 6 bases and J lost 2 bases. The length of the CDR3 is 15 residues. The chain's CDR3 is CASSPRLAGAYEQYF. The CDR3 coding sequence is TGTGCCAGCAGTCCACGACTAGCGGGGGCCTACGAGCAGTACTTC.

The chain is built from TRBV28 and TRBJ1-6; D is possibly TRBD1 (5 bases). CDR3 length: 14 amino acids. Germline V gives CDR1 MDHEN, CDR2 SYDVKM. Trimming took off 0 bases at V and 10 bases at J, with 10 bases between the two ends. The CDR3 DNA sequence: TGTGCCAGCAGTTTATGGGGTGGGGGGTCACCCCTCCACTTT. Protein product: CASSLWGGGSPLHF.

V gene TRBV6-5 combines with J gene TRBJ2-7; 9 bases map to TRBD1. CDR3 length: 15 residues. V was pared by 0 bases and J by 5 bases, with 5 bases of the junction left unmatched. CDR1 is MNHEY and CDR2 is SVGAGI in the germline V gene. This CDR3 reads CASSYSAGQGNEQYF. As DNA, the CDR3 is TGTGCCAGCAGTTACTCGGCGGGACAGGGAAACGAGCAGTACTTC.

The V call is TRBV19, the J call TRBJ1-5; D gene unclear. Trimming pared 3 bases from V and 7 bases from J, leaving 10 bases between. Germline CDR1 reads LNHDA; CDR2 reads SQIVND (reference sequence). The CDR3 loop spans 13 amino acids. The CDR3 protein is CASSIGSRQPQHF. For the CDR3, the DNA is TGTGCCAGTAGTATTGGGTCTCGGCAGCCCCAGCATTTT.

The DNA for the CDR3 is TGTGCCAGTAGTACGGGGACAGGGTGGAACCCGGCTAATGAAAAACTGTTTTTT. Translated: CASSTGTGWNPANEKLFF. The genes are TRBV19 and TRBJ1-4; 9 bases map to TRBD1. From germline, CDR1 is LNHDA and CDR2 SQIVND (reference sequence). V lost 4 bases, J lost 3 bases, and 12 bases stayed unmatched. This CDR3 has 18 residues.

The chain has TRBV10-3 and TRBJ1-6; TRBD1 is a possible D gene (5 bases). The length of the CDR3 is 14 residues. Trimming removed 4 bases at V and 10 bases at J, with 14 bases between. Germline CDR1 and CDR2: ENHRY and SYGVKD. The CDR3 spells CAISAGTIESPLHF. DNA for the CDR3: TGTGCCATCAGTGCGGGGACCATAGAGTCACCCCTCCACTTT.

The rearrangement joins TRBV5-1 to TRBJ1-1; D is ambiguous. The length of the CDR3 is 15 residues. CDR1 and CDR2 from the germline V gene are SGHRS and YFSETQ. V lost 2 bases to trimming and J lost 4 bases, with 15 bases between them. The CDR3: CASSFGAGSSTEAFF. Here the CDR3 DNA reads TGCGCCAGCAGCTTCGGAGCTGGGTCGTCCACTGAAGCTTTCTTT. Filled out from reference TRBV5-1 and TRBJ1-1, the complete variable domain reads KAGVTQTPRYLIKTRGQQVTLSCSPISGHRSVSWYQQTPGQGLQFLFEYFSETQRNKGNFPGRFSGRQFSNSRSEMNVSTLELGDSALYLCASSFGAGSSTEAFFGQGTRLTVV.

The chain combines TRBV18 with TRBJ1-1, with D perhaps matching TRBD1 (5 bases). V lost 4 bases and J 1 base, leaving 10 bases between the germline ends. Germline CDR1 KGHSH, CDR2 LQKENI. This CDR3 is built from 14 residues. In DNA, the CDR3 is TGTGCCAGCTCACTTGGGGGACCGAACACTGAAGCTTTCTTT. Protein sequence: CASSLGGPNTEAFF.

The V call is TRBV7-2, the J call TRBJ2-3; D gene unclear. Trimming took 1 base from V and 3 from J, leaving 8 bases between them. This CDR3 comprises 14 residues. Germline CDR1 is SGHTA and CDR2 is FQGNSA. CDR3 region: CASSLVAPTDTQYF. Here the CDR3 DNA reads TGTGCCAGCAGCTTAGTGGCACCGACAGATACGCAGTATTTT. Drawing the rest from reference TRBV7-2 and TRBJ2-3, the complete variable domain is GAGVSQSPSNKVTEKGKDVELRCDPISGHTALYWYRQSLGQGLEFLIYFQGNSAPDKSGLPSDRFSAERTGGSVSTLTIQRTQQEDSAVYLCASSLVAPTDTQYFGPGTRLTVL.

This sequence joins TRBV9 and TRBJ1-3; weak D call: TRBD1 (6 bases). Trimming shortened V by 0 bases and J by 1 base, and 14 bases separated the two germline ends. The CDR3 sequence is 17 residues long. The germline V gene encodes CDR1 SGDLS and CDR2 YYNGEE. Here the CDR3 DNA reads TGTGCCAGCAGCGTAGGGGGGGCACCCGTTTCTGGAAACACCATATATTTT. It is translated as CASSVGGAPVSGNTIYF. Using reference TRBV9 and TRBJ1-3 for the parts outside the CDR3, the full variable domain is DSGVTQTPKHLITATGQRVTLRCSPRSGDLSVYWYQQSLDQGLQFLIQYYNGEERAKGNILERFSAQQFPDLHSELNLSSLELGDSALYFCASSVGGAPVSGNTIYFGEGSWLTVV.

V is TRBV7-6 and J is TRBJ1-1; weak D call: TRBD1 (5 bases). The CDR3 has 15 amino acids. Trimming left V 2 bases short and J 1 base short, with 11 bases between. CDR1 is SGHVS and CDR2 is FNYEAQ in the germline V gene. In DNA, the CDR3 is TGTGCCAGCAGCTTAACTGCAGGGTCGAACACTGAAGCTTTCTTT. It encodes CASSLTAGSNTEAFF.

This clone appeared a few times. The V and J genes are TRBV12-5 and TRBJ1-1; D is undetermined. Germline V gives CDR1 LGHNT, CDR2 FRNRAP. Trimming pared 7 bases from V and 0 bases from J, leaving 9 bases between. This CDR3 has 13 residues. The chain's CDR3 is CASALGLNTEAFF. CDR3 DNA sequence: TGTGCTAGTGCACTTGGACTGAACACTGAAGCTTTCTTT.

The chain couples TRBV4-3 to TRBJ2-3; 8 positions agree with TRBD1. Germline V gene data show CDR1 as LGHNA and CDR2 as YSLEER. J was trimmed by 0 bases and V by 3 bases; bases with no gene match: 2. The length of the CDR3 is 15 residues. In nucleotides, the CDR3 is TGCGCCAGCAGCCAGCAGGGGGCGAGCACAGATACGCAGTATTTT. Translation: CASSQQGASTDTQYF.

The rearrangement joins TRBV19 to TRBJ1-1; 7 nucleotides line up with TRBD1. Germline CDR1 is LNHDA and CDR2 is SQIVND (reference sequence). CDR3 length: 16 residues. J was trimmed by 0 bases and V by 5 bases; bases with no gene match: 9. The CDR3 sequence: CASSHTGEGVNTEAFF. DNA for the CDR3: TGTGCCAGTAGTCACACAGGGGAGGGGGTGAACACTGAAGCTTTCTTT.

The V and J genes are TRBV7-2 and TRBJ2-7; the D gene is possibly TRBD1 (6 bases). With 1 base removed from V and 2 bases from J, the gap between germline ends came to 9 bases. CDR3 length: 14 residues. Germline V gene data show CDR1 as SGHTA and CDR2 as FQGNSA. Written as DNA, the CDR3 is TGTGCCAGCAGCTTAGGGACAGAGACCTACGAGCAGTACTTC. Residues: CASSLGTETYEQYF.

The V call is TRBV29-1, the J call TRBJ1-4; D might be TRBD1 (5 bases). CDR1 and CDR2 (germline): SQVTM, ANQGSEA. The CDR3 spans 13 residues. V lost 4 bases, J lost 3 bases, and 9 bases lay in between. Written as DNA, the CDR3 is TGCAGCGTTGTATTAGGGGCTAATGAAAAACTGTTTTTT. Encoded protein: CSVVLGANEKLFF.

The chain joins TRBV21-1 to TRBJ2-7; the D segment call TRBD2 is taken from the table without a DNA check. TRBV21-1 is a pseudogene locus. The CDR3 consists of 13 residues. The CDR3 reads CARKKSITYEQYF. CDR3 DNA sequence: TGTGCCAGGAAAAAGAGCATAACCTACGAGCAGTACTTC.

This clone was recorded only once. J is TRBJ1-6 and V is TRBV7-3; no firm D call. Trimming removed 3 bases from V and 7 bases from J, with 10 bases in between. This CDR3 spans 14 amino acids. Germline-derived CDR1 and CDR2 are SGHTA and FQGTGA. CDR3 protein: CASSFGPPNSPLHF. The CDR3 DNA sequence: TGTGCCAGCAGCTTCGGGCCACCAAATTCACCCCTCCACTTT.